Listed here are 30 T cell receptor beta chains from one sample, sequenced in a study of PD-1 blockade in classical Hodgkin lymphoma. The data were produced by immunoSEQ multiplex PCR, yet TCRdb's version contains in-frame clones alone and is incomplete. Of about 49,000 clones in the sample, almost 90% were seen once. Indicated time point: cycle 4 day 1 (C4D1), after five to seven weeks of nivolumab. Exposure to brentuximab vedotin varied, and each patient had relapsed following autologous stem cell transplantation. The sequencing here drew on peripheral blood mononuclear cells (PBMCs), taken before the fourth cycle of nivolumab. The origin of the receptors is a human donor with classical Hodgkin lymphoma.

Only one count was recorded for this clone. The rearrangement links TRBV11-2 to TRBJ2-1, with TRBD1 matching over 9 bases. In germline, CDR1 is SGHAT, CDR2 FQNNGV. With V trimmed by 3 bases and J by 6 bases, 9 bases remained unmatched. The CDR3 runs 16 residues. CDR3 coding DNA: TGTGCCAGCAGCTTTTCCGGGACAGGGCGCGGCAATGAGCAGTTCTTC. Amino acid sequence: CASSFSGTGRGNEQFF.

V gene TRBV9 combines with J gene TRBJ2-5; 11 bases agree with TRBD2. After removal of 3 bases from V and 2 bases from J, the junction contained 12 bases not matched to a gene. The CDR3 consists of 18 residues. Germline loops: CDR1 SGDLS, CDR2 YYNGEE. The CDR3: CASSAGTSGVNKQETQYF. Here the CDR3 DNA reads TGTGCCAGCAGCGCCGGGACTAGCGGAGTTAATAAACAAGAGACCCAGTACTTC.

This clone was seen a handful of times. It is likely a read error, because the conserved phenylalanine at the end of the CDR3 is missing. The DNA is left out, because the CDR3 cannot be placed on it with certainty; the CDR3 is given as TCRdb lists it. V gene TRBV10-1 combines with J gene TRBJ1-1. Germline V gene data show CDR1 as WNHNN and CDR2 as SYGVQD (reference sequence). The CDR3 length is 9 residues, termini included. CDR3: CASSEGRKG.

This clone was seen a single time. J is TRBJ1-1 and V is TRBV18; no clear D gene. This CDR3 spans 17 amino acids. Trimming shortened V by 4 bases and J by 5 bases, and 23 bases separated the two germline ends. CDR1 KGHSH and CDR2 LQKENI come from the germline V gene. In DNA, the CDR3 is TGTGCCAGCTCACTATCTGCTAGCGTGCCCTACACTACTGAAGCTTTCTTT. It yields the protein CASSLSASVPYTTEAFF.

The chain carries TRBV2 and TRBJ2-7, with 7 bases fitting TRBD2. The V gene's germline CDR1 is SNHLY and CDR2 FYNNEI. The V gene end was trimmed by 3 bases and the J gene end by 5 bases; junction bases not matched to a gene: 7. There are 14 residues in the CDR3. The CDR3 loop is CASSDGGSLDEQYF. The CDR3, as DNA: TGTGCCAGCAGTGATGGCGGGAGTCTCGACGAGCAGTACTTC. Supplemented by reference TRBV2 and TRBJ2-7, the full variable domain reads EPEVTQTPSHQVTQMGQEVILRCVPISNHLYFYWYRQILGQKVEFLVSFYNNEISEKSEIFDDQFSVERPDGSNFTLKIRSTKLEDSAMYFCASSDGGSLDEQYFGPGTRLTVT.

This rearrangement joins TRBV15 to TRBJ2-5; D gene ambiguous. The ends were cut back, 3 bases at V and 4 bases at J, with 9 bases in the middle. The V gene's germline CDR1 is LNHNV and CDR2 YYDKDF (reference sequence). CDR3 length: 13 residues. The CDR3 region has the DNA TGTGCCACCAGCAGGGCGGACCGAGAGACCCAGTACTTC. It specifies CATSRADRETQYF.

In DNA, the CDR3 is TGTGCCAGCAGCTTAGTGGGACTGGGTCCCTACGAGCAGTACTTC. Translation gives CASSLVGLGPYEQYF. The J gene is TRBJ2-7, the V gene TRBV11-2; TRBD2 is a possible D gene (6 bases). The CDR3 sequence is 15 residues long. Per the germline V gene, CDR1 is SGHAT and CDR2 is FQNNGV. The V gene lost 1 base and the J gene lost 2 bases, with 12 bases spanning the gap.

The rearrangement uses TRBV7-9 and TRBJ2-1; D remains ambiguous. CDR1 and CDR2 from the germline V gene are SEHNR and FQNEAQ (reference sequence). The ends were cut back, 2 bases at V and 6 bases at J, with 14 bases in the middle. This CDR3 is 15 amino acids long. CDR3 in DNA: TGTGCCAGCAGCTTACCGGCGGTGCCAAGCAATGAGCAGTTCTTC. Protein: CASSLPAVPSNEQFF.

The chain is built from TRBV30 and TRBJ2-7; TRBD1 might be the D (5 bases). The V gene's germline CDR1 is GTSNPN and CDR2 SVGIG (reference sequence). The CDR3 runs to 15 residues. Deletions cut 0 bases from V and 1 base from J, with 13 bases between. CDR3 protein: CAWSVLLPGSYEQYF. CDR3 nucleotides: TGTGCCTGGAGTGTACTTCTCCCAGGGTCCTACGAGCAGTACTTC.

The CDR3 DNA reads TGTGCCAGCAGCTTTAGGGCGGGAGGCTTAGTCTACGAGCAGTACTTC. Its protein product is CASSFRAGGLVYEQYF. The chain couples TRBV7-2 to TRBJ2-7; TRBD2 aligns across 8 bases. J was trimmed by 3 bases and V by 3 bases; bases with no gene match: 10. The CDR3 contains 16 residues. Germline V gene sequence: CDR1 SGHTA, CDR2 FQGNSA.

The rearrangement uses TRBV28 and TRBJ1-4, with D perhaps TRBD1 (6 bases). Per the germline V gene, CDR1 is MDHEN and CDR2 is SYDVKM. Trimming took off 1 base at V and 5 bases at J, with 14 bases between the two ends. This CDR3 spans 16 amino acids. In DNA form, the CDR3 reads TGTGCCAGCAGTTTATCCATCGACAGGTTGAATGAAAAACTGTTTTTT. This translates into CASSLSIDRLNEKLFF.

This chain joins TRBV28 and TRBJ2-1; no firm D call. Trimming cost V 3 bases and J 1 base, with 7 bases left between them. The length of the CDR3 is 14 residues. The germline V gene encodes CDR1 MDHEN and CDR2 SYDVKM. CDR3 coding DNA: TGTGCCAGCAGTTTCCCACCGTCCTACAATGAGCAGTTCTTC. Encoded protein: CASSFPPSYNEQFF.

The chain is built from TRBV7-3 and TRBJ2-1; maybe TRBD2 (5 bases). Germline lookup yields CDR1 SGHTA and CDR2 FQGTGA. The CDR3 loop spans 12 amino acids. Between the trimmed V and J ends, which lost 1 base and 10 bases, there was a span of 8 bases. DNA for the CDR3: TGTGCCAGCAGCTTAAGTCCTAGCGAGCAGTTCTTC. It specifies CASSLSPSEQFF.

This clone was seen a single time. The V and J genes are TRBV5-5 and TRBJ1-2, with 12 bases matching TRBD1. Germline assignment: CDR1 SGHKS and CDR2 YYEKEE (reference sequence). The CDR3 loop spans 15 amino acids. V lost 6 bases to trimming and J lost 8 bases; unmatched junction nucleotides: 11. CDR3 sequence reads: CASTVAGTGGAGYTF. The CDR3 DNA reads as TGTGCCAGCACCGTAGCCGGGACAGGGGGCGCGGGCTACACCTTC.

CDR3 nucleotide sequence: TGTGCCAGCAGCCAAGGCCGGGACCGACCATGGGCCCAGTACTTC. It codes for CASSQGRDRPWAQYF. The chain recombines TRBV7-2 with TRBJ2-5, with D possibly being TRBD1 or TRBD2 (5 bases each). The CDR3 runs to 15 residues. CDR1 and CDR2 from the germline V gene are SGHTA and FQGNSA. Between the trimmed V and J ends, which lost 5 bases and 9 bases, there was a span of 22 bases.

This clone occurred once. The V call is TRBV10-2, the J call TRBJ1-2, with 7 bases fitting TRBD1. Trimming cost V 0 bases and J 5 bases; bases outside gene matches: 6. The CDR3 consists of 15 residues. Germline V gene lookup returns CDR1 WSHSY and CDR2 SAAADI. The CDR3 is CASSESGGSAYGYTF. The CDR3 DNA reads TGCGCCAGCAGTGAGTCAGGGGGCTCTGCTTATGGCTACACCTTC.

This rearrangement joins TRBV9 to TRBJ2-4, with D possibly matching TRBD2 (6 bases). CDR3 length: 17 residues. V lost 3 bases and J lost 0, with 16 bases in between. Germline V gene sequence: CDR1 SGDLS, CDR2 YYNGEE. CDR3 region: CASSERADSLAKNIQYF. The CDR3 region has the DNA TGTGCCAGCAGCGAGCGGGCAGACAGCCTAGCCAAAAACATTCAGTACTTC.

The chain couples TRBV6-1 to TRBJ1-2, with 11 nucleotides matching TRBD1. Germline CDR1 is MNHNS and CDR2 is SASEGT. CDR3 length equals 15 residues. V gave up 8 bases and J gave up 9 bases; unmatched junction bases: 14. The CDR3 loop is CASFRTGGEVFRYTF. CDR3 DNA sequence: TGTGCCAGCTTTCGGACAGGGGGCGAAGTTTTCCGCTACACCTTC.

This rearrangement joins TRBV5-6 to TRBJ2-7, with D possibly matching TRBD1 (6 bases). V was shortened by 0 bases and J by 3 bases, with 16 bases between the two germline ends. This CDR3 comprises 16 residues. The germline V gene has CDR1 SGHDT and CDR2 YYEEEE. Here the CDR3 reads CASSLVSGTRSYEQYF. The CDR3 DNA is TGTGCCAGCAGCTTGGTATCGGGGACACGAAGCTACGAGCAGTACTTC.

The CDR3 DNA sequence: TGTGCCAGCAGATTTTCAGGAAAGGGCTATGGCTACACCTTC. Protein sequence: CASRFSGKGYGYTF. The chain combines TRBV6-5 with TRBJ1-2; D is unresolved. V lost 6 bases and J 4 bases, leaving 15 bases between the germline ends. CDR3 length: 14 residues. Germline assignment: CDR1 MNHEY and CDR2 SVGAGI.

The chain couples TRBV27 to TRBJ1-2; D is unclear. V dropped 6 bases and J dropped 4 bases, with 21 bases sitting between them. CDR1 MNHEY and CDR2 SMNVEV come from the germline V gene (reference sequence). This CDR3 has 16 amino acids. The CDR3: CASSKSTGSALYGYTF. CDR3 in DNA: TGTGCCAGCAGCAAGTCGACCGGGTCCGCACTCTATGGCTACACCTTC.

The chain has TRBV7-6 and TRBJ2-3; a weak D match, TRBD2 (6 bases). V lost 1 base to trimming and J lost 2 bases, with 10 bases between them. In germline, CDR1 is SGHVS, CDR2 FNYEAQ. This CDR3 has 15 residues. CDR3 sequence reads: CASSLGRGITDTQYF. CDR3 in DNA: TGTGCCAGCAGCTTAGGACGCGGGATCACAGATACGCAGTATTTT.

This chain connects TRBV7-8 to TRBJ2-5, with D perhaps TRBD1 (5 bases). The germline V gene encodes CDR1 SGHVS and CDR2 FQNEAQ. The CDR3 spans 16 residues. The V gene lost 0 bases and the J gene lost 2 bases, with 13 bases spanning the gap. The CDR3 sequence: CASSLARVILQETQYF. Written as DNA, the CDR3 is TGTGCCAGCAGCTTAGCCAGGGTGATTTTACAAGAGACCCAGTACTTC.

This clone was detected only once. This chain connects TRBV10-1 to TRBJ2-3; D is unresolved. V lost 0 bases, J lost 10 bases, and 23 bases lay in between. The CDR3 sequence is 17 residues long. Germline CDR1 and CDR2: WNHNN and SYGVQD (reference sequence). The CDR3 DNA follows: TGCGCCAGCAGTGAGTCGCAAGTTGGGCCCCGTGTTGCCGCGCAGTATTTT. As protein: CASSESQVGPRVAAQYF.

The gene calls are TRBV7-2 and TRBJ2-7; no reliable D call. The CDR3 length is 11 residues. Germline V gene data show CDR1 as SGHTA and CDR2 as FQGNSA. Trimming took 2 bases from V and 3 from J, leaving 2 bases between them. Here the CDR3 DNA reads TGTGCCAGCAGCTTATACTACGAGCAGTACTTC. Translated, it gives CASSLYYEQYF.

V is TRBV5-1 and J is TRBJ1-3; D is unresolved. Between the trimmed V and J ends, which lost 0 bases and 2 bases, there was a span of 12 bases. The germline gives CDR1 SGHRS, CDR2 YFSETQ. The CDR3 covers 16 residues. The CDR3 region has the DNA TGCGCCAGCAGCTTGGGTGTAATACCGACTGGAAACACCATATATTTT. Translated, it gives CASSLGVIPTGNTIYF.

V and J are TRBV19 and TRBJ1-4, with 9 bases matching TRBD1. This CDR3 has 14 residues. V lost 5 bases to trimming and J lost 8 bases; unmatched junction nucleotides: 6. Germline V CDR1 and CDR2: LNHDA, SQIVND (reference sequence). The CDR3 region has the DNA TGTGCCAGTAGTCGGGGACAGGGATACGAAAAACTGTTTTTT. Its translation: CASSRGQGYEKLFF.

V is TRBV27 and J is TRBJ2-7, with D unresolved. This CDR3 region has 13 residues. The V end lost 1 base, the J end lost 0 bases, and 4 bases lay between the germline ends. Germline loops: CDR1 MNHEY, CDR2 SMNVEV (reference sequence). For the CDR3, the DNA is TGTGCCAGCAGTTTATTTAGCTCCTACGAGCAGTACTTC. It yields the protein CASSLFSSYEQYF.

This chain connects TRBV28 to TRBJ1-3; the D is unclear. Trimming shortened V by 6 bases and J by 0 bases, and 12 bases separated the two germline ends. Germline CDR1 reads MDHEN; CDR2 reads SYDVKM. The length of the CDR3 is 15 residues. The DNA for the CDR3 is TGTGCCAGCAGCCGGACGGTTAGCTCTGGAAACACCATATATTTT. Translation gives CASSRTVSSGNTIYF.

The CDR3 DNA reads as TGTGCCAGCAGCCTCTACAAGAACACTGAAGCTTTCTTT. It encodes CASSLYKNTEAFF. The rearrangement links TRBV6-5 to TRBJ1-1; D unresolved. Trimming removed 6 bases from V and 1 base from J, with 9 bases in between. CDR1 is MNHEY and CDR2 is SVGAGI in the germline V gene. CDR3 length equals 13 residues.